This note documents a single TCR beta chain sequence. One end of the junction fails to match germline, which may point to a read error. This specimen comes from a study of T cell responses to AZD1222 COVID-19 vaccine. Repertoires were generated with immunoSEQ multiplex PCR, while TCRdb's copy carries only in-frame clones and drops some. The sample includes approximately 190,000 clones, 85% to 95% of them seen just once. The source is an adult in good health. The sample was peripheral blood, taken on day 0 of AZD1222 vaccination.

CDR3 region: CASSPLAGVLETQYF. The CDR3 nucleotides are TGTGCTAGCAGCCCTCTAGCGGGAGTTCTAGAGACCCAGTACTTC. The V and J genes are TRBV7-7 and TRBJ2-5, with TRBD2 identical over 10 bases. The germline CDR1 and CDR2 sequences are SSHAT and FNYEAQ (reference sequence). CDR3 length: 15 amino acids.